This entry concerns a single T cell receptor (beta chain). Its antigen remains unknown. The data stem from a study of cytomegalovirus exposure and HLA in healthy donors. Study information: In an early release, HLA-typed donors contributed tens of millions of unique TCR sequences. General observations from the study: After further analysis at a later stage, some 15,000 TCR beta sequences were associated with HLA alleles at 0.05 false discovery rate. Both high specificity and high sensitivity reportedly marked the classifier's diagnosis of cytomegalovirus status.

Trimming pared 0 bases from V and 5 bases from J, leaving 17 bases between. Germline V gives CDR1 MNHEY, CDR2 SVGAGI. The CDR3 totals 16 residues. The primer mix had 60 Vbeta and 13 Jbeta primers. Sequencing was performed with immunoSEQ multiplex PCR; in TCRdb, only in-frame clones are kept and a portion is missing. The data hold roughly 92,000 clones, with 75% to 85% observed a single time. The genes are TRBV6-5 and TRBJ2-7; D might be TRBD2 (6 bases). The material sequenced was PBMCs. The clonotype originates from a man aged 50 to 59 in good health and CMV-seropositive. The CDR3, as DNA: TGTGCCAGCAGTTACTCAGGTCGGGGGAGAGGCGACGAGCAGTACTTC. Its protein product is CASSYSGRGRGDEQYF.